The clone carrying this T cell receptor beta chain was detected only a few times. These data originate in a study of T cells in Graves' hyperthyroidism and ophthalmopathy. Whole-study context: Blood was drawn when the patient was first diagnosed and still untreated.

In germline, CDR1 is MGHRA, CDR2 YSYEKL. Trimming left V 1 base short and J 4 bases short, with 10 bases between. This CDR3 region has 15 residues. Amplification of TCR beta CDR3 regions used RNA as the template. HTBI primers were employed in a first-round RT-PCR of the TCR CDR3. TCRdb called the multiplex PCR reads again in MiXCR, with one record for every CDR3 protein. The table lists about 250,000 distinct CDR3 sequences, about 25% of them singletons. Every diagnosis used clinical symptoms, serum thyroxine and TRAb, thyroid ultrasound and orbital computed tomography. The gene calls are TRBV4-1 and TRBJ2-2, with D possibly called TRBD1 or TRBD2 (5 bases each). Sequenced: blood. The TCR sequence derives from a woman aged 40 to 50 with Graves' ophthalmopathy. CDR3 nucleotides: TGCGCCAGCAGCCAAGGGTTGAGGGGCACCGGGGAGCTGTTTTTT. It translates to CASSQGLRGTGELFF.